This T cell receptor (beta chain) was obtained from a study of T cell changes during pregnancy in multiple sclerosis. The method was immunoSEQ multiplex PCR; TCRdb's version includes in-frame clones alone and lacks a portion of them. The repertoire holds more than 85,000 clones, with 85% to 95% as singletons. This clone showed up just once. Trimming at V came to 0 bases and at J to 3 bases, leaving 9 bases not matched to a gene. The germline V gene has CDR1 SGHVS and CDR2 FNYEAQ. This CDR3 spans 19 amino acids. Sequencing was performed on peripheral blood, taken after pregnancy. The chain has TRBV7-6 and TRBJ2-2; 11 nucleotides match TRBD2. The origin of this receptor is a female donor in good health, enrolled as a control in a pregnancy study. The chain's CDR3 is CASSLARSGRAFDTGELFF. In DNA, the CDR3 is TGTGCCAGCAGCTTAGCGCGTAGCGGGAGGGCCTTTGACACCGGGGAGCTGTTTTTT.